This T cell receptor beta chain was captured by sequencing in a study of T cell responses to AZD1222 COVID-19 vaccine. Points from the study as a whole: Spike-specific TCR breadth and depth both grew after two AZD1222 doses. Dominant CD4 TCR responses targeted spike regions 160-218 and 743-854. The donor group comprised mostly white British people and more females; the analysis possibly underestimated clonal diversity.

This CDR3 has 14 residues. Germline CDR1 MNHEY, CDR2 SMNVEV (reference sequence). The trim removed 5 bases at V and 10 bases at J, leaving 5 bases unmatched. Concerning this clone: The antigen is unknown.

The table came from immunoSEQ multiplex PCR; TCRdb's copy has only in-frame clones and leaves some out. The sample holds tens of thousands of clones, more than 75% seen once. The sequenced sample was peripheral blood, obtained on day 0 of MenACWY control vaccination. The rearrangement joins TRBV27 to TRBJ1-6, with 10 bases identical to TRBD1. The sequence came from an adult in good health. CDR3 protein: CASSPGQGESPLHF. CDR3 in DNA: TGTGCCAGCAGTCCCGGACAGGGGGAATCACCCCTCCACTTT.